These T cell receptor beta chains were read from a single sample in a study of blood T cell repertoires in COVID-19. Generated by immunoSEQ multiplex PCR, the TCRdb table keeps only in-frame clones and is missing some. The data contain roughly 350,000 clones, more than 75% of them seen just once; the ten biggest clones take up approximately 4%. Material for sequencing was peripheral blood. These TCRs come from a woman aged 45-59 years with active or convalescent COVID-19. The CDR3 runs from the conserved cysteine through the conserved F or W. D genes are given only for firm matches. Rows may omit the clone size; those that give it use once, few, many or a size class.

- | - | TRBJ2-5 | TRBV19 | TGTGCCAGTAGCCCCCGGGACTGGTACCAAGAGACCCAGTACTTC | CASSPRDWYQETQYF
- | - | TRBJ2-7 | TRBV24-1 | TGTGCCACCAGTGATTCTGGCAGGCCCTACGAGCAGTACTTC | CATSDSGRPYEQYF
TRBD2 | - | TRBJ2-1 | TRBV2 | TGTGCCAGCAGCGCAAGCGGGGTTATTTACAATGAGCAGTTCTTC | CASSASGVIYNEQFF
- | few | TRBJ1-2 | TRBV19 | TGTGCCAGTAGTAGAAATTCAGGGGAAAGGTATGGCTACACCTTC | CASSRNSGERYGYTF
TRBD1 | - | TRBJ1-2 | TRBV7-9 | TGTGCCAGCAGCGCATGGGACAGGGGGAACTATGGCTACACCTTC | CASSAWDRGNYGYTF
TRBD1 | - | TRBJ1-3 | TRBV6-5 | TGTGCCAGCAGTAGACAGGGGCCTGGAAACACCATATATTTT | CASSRQGPGNTIYF
- | - | TRBJ1-6 | TRBV11-2 | TGTGCCAGCAGCACCCGGGGAACGTTTAATTCACCCCTCCACTTT | CASSTRGTFNSPLHF
- | - | TRBJ2-1 | TRBV27 | TGTGCCAGCAGTACTGGAGGGGGCGTGATAGTAAATGAGCAGTTCTTC | CASSTGGGVIVNEQFF
TRBD2 | - | TRBJ2-1 | TRBV10-1 | TGCGCCAGCAGTGAGTCGAGTAACCTTGGACTAGTCACCTACAATGAGCAGTTCTTC | CASSESSNLGLVTYNEQFF
- | - | TRBJ2-7 | TRBV30 | TGTGCCTGGAGCCATGCTCAGGTTCCATTGAATCCGTACTTC | CAWSHAQVPLNPYF
- | - | TRBJ1-1 | TRBV7-2 | TGTGCCAGCAGCTTAGCGCCTGGGGGCGGAATCTTGAACACTGAAGCTTTCTTT | CASSLAPGGGILNTEAFF
- | - | TRBJ1-5 | TRBV30 | TGTGCCTGGAGTGTAAGGAACGGAGATCAGCCCCAGCATTTT | CAWSVRNGDQPQHF
- | - | TRBJ1-2 | TRBV5-1 | TGCGCCAGCAGCTTGGATCAGGGGAGCTATGGCTACACCTTC | CASSLDQGSYGYTF
- | - | TRBJ2-7 | TRBV6-1 | TGTGCCAGCAGTGAATTCTCCCTCTACGAGCAGTACTTC | CASSEFSLYEQYF
TRBD1 | - | TRBJ1-2 | TRBV12-5 | TGTGCTAGTGGTTTGGTAGTCGGCCCGGGACAGGGTTCCGGCTACACCTTC | CASGLVVGPGQGSGYTF
TRBD1 | - | TRBJ1-4 | TRBV5-4 | TGTGCCAGCAGCTTACAGGGGGCAGAAGAAAAACTGTTTTTT | CASSLQGAEEKLFF
TRBD2 | - | TRBJ2-3 | TRBV18 | TGTGCCAGCTCACCTGGACTAGCGAGCACAGATACGCAGTATTTT | CASSPGLASTDTQYF
TRBD1 | - | TRBJ1-4 | TRBV30 | TGTGCCTGGAGTAAGGGACAGCTCACCTTTAGTGGAAAACTGTTTTTT | CAWSKGQLTFSGKLFF
TRBD1 | - | TRBJ2-3 | TRBV24-1 | TGTGCCACCAGTGATCCACAGGGGGCCGGAGATACGCAGTATTTT | CATSDPQGAGDTQYF
TRBD1 | few | TRBJ1-2 | TRBV27 | TGTGCCAGCAGTTCCACCGGGACAGTTAACTATGGCTACACCTTC | CASSSTGTVNYGYTF
TRBD2 | few | TRBJ2-5 | TRBV6-5 | TGTGCCAGCAGTTCGGCTAGCGGGGGGGCTCAAGAGACCCAGTACTTC | CASSSASGGAQETQYF
- | - | TRBJ2-1 | TRBV6-5 | TGTGCCAGCACGCGACAGGATCGTGAGCAGTTCTTC | CASTRQDREQFF
TRBD1 | - | TRBJ1-5 | TRBV10-3 | TGTGCGAGAGTAGTGGCTACAGGGGGCCAGCCCCAGCATTTT | CARVVATGGQPQHF
TRBD1 | - | TRBJ1-2 | TRBV6-5 | TGTGCCAGCAGTTACCTTGGGACAGCTACGTATGGCTACACCTTC | CASSYLGTATYGYTF
- | - | TRBJ1-4 | TRBV29-1 | TGCAACGGACCTGGGGGGACGAGGAGTGAAAAACTGTTTTTT | CNGPGGTRSEKLFF